This passage covers 24 T cell receptor beta chains from one sample sequenced in a study of blood T cell repertoires in COVID-19. The repertoire was sequenced with immunoSEQ multiplex PCR; TCRdb's copy has only in-frame clones and lacks some. The sample holds approximately 120,000 clones, roughly 85% seen once. Sequencing was done on a sample of peripheral blood. The source of these receptors is a woman aged 55-75 years with acute or convalescent COVID-19.

The CDR3 reads CASWGRGARDGYTF. In DNA, the CDR3 is TGTGCCAGCTGGGGTCGGGGGGCCAGGGATGGCTACACCTTC. V usage is TRBV2 and J usage is TRBJ1-2; TRBD1 might be the D (6 bases). V was trimmed by 8 bases and J by 6 bases, leaving 19 bases between them. Germline CDR1 reads SNHLY; CDR2 reads FYNNEI. The CDR3 consists of 14 residues.

The chain couples TRBV9 to TRBJ1-6; no firm D call. With 1 base removed from V and 6 bases from J, the gap between germline ends came to 20 bases. Germline V gives CDR1 SGDLS, CDR2 YYNGEE. The CDR3 totals 18 residues. CDR3 protein: CASSVSEYGVRSNSPLHF. As DNA, the CDR3 is TGTGCCAGCAGCGTAAGCGAATACGGCGTCAGATCTAATTCACCCCTCCACTTT.

The chain recombines TRBV20-1 with TRBJ2-3; a weak D match, TRBD2 (5 bases). The CDR3 extends over 14 amino acids. Germline V gene sequence: CDR1 DFQATT, CDR2 SNEGSKA (reference sequence). The germline V and J ends were trimmed by 3 bases and 4 bases, with 14 bases remaining between them. CDR3 nucleotide sequence: TGCAGTGCTAGTAAACCCGACGGGGCAGATACGCAGTATTTT. Translated, it gives CSASKPDGADTQYF.

J is TRBJ2-3 and V is TRBV28; 12 positions match TRBD2. The germline V gene has CDR1 MDHEN and CDR2 SYDVKM. J lost 8 bases, V lost 7 bases, and 10 bases had no gene match. The CDR3 sequence is 15 residues long. The CDR3 sequence is CASKLSGTSGSTQYF. The CDR3 nucleotides read TGTGCCAGCAAATTAAGTGGGACTAGCGGGTCTACGCAGTATTTT. Using reference TRBV28 and TRBJ2-3 for the parts outside the CDR3, the full variable domain is DVKVTQSSRYLVKRTGEKVFLECVQDMDHENMFWYRQDPGLGLRLIYFSYDVKMKEKGDIPEGYSVSREKKERFSLILESASTNQTSMYLCASKLSGTSGSTQYFGPGTRLTVL.

Only one count was recorded for this clone. The chain employs TRBV12-3 or TRBV12-4 and TRBJ1-1; tentative D call: TRBD1 (5 bases). V dropped 5 bases and J dropped 4 bases, with 11 bases sitting between them. This CDR3 contains 13 residues. CDR3 DNA sequence: TGTGCCAGCAGTAAACAGGTATCCACTGAAGCTTTCTTT. Its translation is CASSKQVSTEAFF.

This chain connects TRBV6-5 to TRBJ2-7; 11 bases agree with TRBD1. Germline-derived CDR1 and CDR2 are MNHEY and SVGAGI. The CDR3 covers 13 residues. The ends lost 10 bases at V and 4 bases at J; junction bases unmatched: 6. The CDR3 DNA follows: TGTGCCACCGCGGGACAGGGGGGGTACGAGCAGTACTTC. This sequence encodes CATAGQGGYEQYF.

The sample holds a few counts of this clone. The V and J genes are TRBV10-3 and TRBJ2-7, with D unclear. This CDR3 has 14 residues. V was shortened by 0 bases and J by 5 bases, with 11 bases between the two germline ends. From germline, CDR1 is ENHRY and CDR2 SYGVKD. The CDR3 coding sequence is TGTGCCATCAGTGAGTCTCACAGTGCCGACGAGCAGTACTTC. Protein: CAISESHSADEQYF.

V and J are TRBV5-1 and TRBJ1-1, with D maybe TRBD1 (6 bases). Germline V CDR1 and CDR2: SGHRS, YFSETQ. Trimming took off 0 bases at V and 5 bases at J, with 17 bases between the two ends. The CDR3 is 16 residues long. The CDR3 sequence is CASSLATTGAGTEAFF. CDR3 coding DNA: TGCGCCAGCAGCTTGGCCACGACAGGAGCCGGGACTGAAGCTTTCTTT.

The chain uses TRBV7-2 and TRBJ2-7, with 8 positions matching TRBD1. The length of the CDR3 is 14 residues. Trimming removed 3 bases from V and 1 base from J; junction bases left unmatched: 2. Germline CDR1 SGHTA, CDR2 FQGNSA. The CDR3 sequence: CASSFRQGSYEQYF. CDR3 DNA sequence: TGTGCCAGCAGCTTCAGACAGGGGTCCTACGAGCAGTACTTC.

This sequence joins TRBV9 and TRBJ2-2; tentatively, D is TRBD1 (6 bases). Germline CDR1 SGDLS, CDR2 YYNGEE. The CDR3 spans 15 residues. Trimming removed 0 bases from V and 6 bases from J, with 12 bases in between. CDR3 sequence: CASSVERGFPGELFF. The CDR3 nucleotides read TGTGCCAGCAGCGTAGAGAGGGGGTTCCCCGGGGAGCTGTTTTTT.

This clone came up a few times. The J gene is TRBJ2-7, the V gene TRBV5-1; 7 bases agree with TRBD1. Unmatched junction bases numbered 11, after V lost 2 bases and J lost 6 bases. Germline values: CDR1 SGHRS, CDR2 YFSETQ. CDR3 size: 15 residues. Here the CDR3 reads CASSFDRVSKPEQYF. In DNA form, the CDR3 reads TGCGCCAGCAGCTTCGACAGGGTTTCCAAACCCGAGCAGTACTTC.

V and J are TRBV6-5 and TRBJ2-7, with unresolved D. Trimming left V 1 base short and J 7 bases short, with 11 bases between. Germline V gene lookup returns CDR1 MNHEY and CDR2 SVGAGI. The CDR3 is 13 amino acids. In nucleotides, the CDR3 is TGTGCCAGCAGTTACTTGAGCGCTGGGGAGCAGTACTTC. This translates into CASSYLSAGEQYF.

This clone was observed a single time. CDR3 DNA: TGCAGCGTTGTCTTGGGGGCGGACGGCTACACCTTC. This codes for CSVVLGADGYTF. This sequence joins TRBV29-1 and TRBJ1-2; maybe TRBD1 (6 bases). V dropped 4 bases and J dropped 8 bases, with 14 bases sitting between them. CDR1 is SQVTM, CDR2 ANQGSEA, per germline. The CDR3 runs 12 residues.

The chain uses TRBV7-8 and TRBJ2-7, with 7 nucleotides matching TRBD1. This CDR3 contains 15 residues. The germline gives CDR1 SGHVS, CDR2 FQNEAQ. V lost 5 bases to trimming and J lost 4 bases; unmatched junction nucleotides: 11. DNA of the CDR3: TGTGCCAGCAGCCCCCGTGGGACAGTAGATTACGAGCAGTACTTC. It is translated as CASSPRGTVDYEQYF.

J is TRBJ1-3 and V is TRBV7-2; 8 bases are shared with TRBD1. Trimming removed 5 bases from V and 0 bases from J; junction bases left unmatched: 12. The CDR3 loop spans 18 amino acids. Looked up from germline, CDR1 is SGHTA and CDR2 is FQGNSA. As DNA, the CDR3 is TGTGCCAGCAGCGGCACAGGGGGGGTCGTCCACTCTGGAAACACCATATATTTT. Amino acids: CASSGTGGVVHSGNTIYF.

The rearrangement joins TRBV18 to TRBJ1-5; TRBD1 matches at 7 bases. Germline lookup yields CDR1 KGHSH and CDR2 LQKENI. This CDR3 contains 16 residues. V was pared by 3 bases and J by 7 bases, with 12 bases of the junction left unmatched. The CDR3 nucleotides read TGTGCCAGCTCACCCGATCGGGCAGGGGGGAAACAGCCCCAGCATTTT. Translated: CASSPDRAGGKQPQHF.

V and J are TRBV5-1 and TRBJ2-3; TRBD1 might be the D (6 bases). Per germline, CDR1 SGHRS and CDR2 YFSETQ. The CDR3 runs 16 residues. The V end was cut by 5 bases, the J end by 4 bases, with 20 bases between. The CDR3 reads CASSHGTPPGADTQYF. The CDR3 coding sequence is TGCGCCAGCAGTCACGGGACACCCCCTGGGGCAGATACGCAGTATTTT.

The V call is TRBV5-1, the J call TRBJ1-1; TRBD1 agrees at 9 bases. The CDR3 has 15 residues. V gave up 8 bases and J gave up 1 base; unmatched junction bases: 9. CDR1 is SGHRS and CDR2 is YFSETQ in the germline V gene. For the CDR3, the DNA is TGCGCCAGTGAGACCGGGACAGGGAAGAACACTGAAGCTTTCTTT. Protein: CASETGTGKNTEAFF.

This clone came up once. The chain recombines TRBV28 with TRBJ2-3; tentative D call: TRBD2 (5 bases). CDR1 MDHEN and CDR2 SYDVKM come from the germline V gene. The CDR3 loop spans 15 amino acids. V gave up 6 bases and J gave up 3 bases, with 16 bases separating them. CDR3 loop: CASSQALGGTDTQYF. The CDR3 nucleotides read TGTGCCAGCAGCCAGGCGTTAGGAGGTACAGATACGCAGTATTTT.

This clone has just a few counts. The rearrangement links TRBV7-3 to TRBJ2-1, with TRBD1 matching 9 bases. V gave up 5 bases and J gave up 6 bases; unmatched junction bases: 5. Germline V gene lookup returns CDR1 SGHTA and CDR2 FQGTGA. This CDR3 has 14 amino acids. CDR3 nucleotide sequence: TGTGCCAGCAGCCCGGGACAGGGCCGCAATGAGCAGTTCTTC. Translation: CASSPGQGRNEQFF.

This clone was observed a few times. The same CDR3 arises from other DNA sequences in this sample as well. J is TRBJ2-2 and V is TRBV5-1; possible D gene TRBD1, 6 bases. This CDR3 has 14 amino acids. From germline, CDR1 is SGHRS and CDR2 YFSETQ. Trimming took 4 bases from V and 1 from J, leaving 8 bases between them. The CDR3 DNA sequence: TGCGCCAGCAGCACGGGACAGAACACCGGGGAGCTGTTTTTT. Protein sequence: CASSTGQNTGELFF.

The CDR3 sequence is CAISDGGQGSQPQHF. Written as DNA, the CDR3 is TGTGCCATCAGTGATGGGGGACAGGGTTCGCAGCCCCAGCATTTT. This chain uses TRBV10-3 with TRBJ1-5, with 9 nucleotides matching TRBD1. Germline CDR1 is ENHRY and CDR2 is SYGVKD. V was clipped by 3 bases and J by 7 bases; unmatched bases: 7. The CDR3 covers 15 residues.

The CDR3 loop reads CATSRDKTVYNSPLHF. CDR3 DNA sequence: TGTGCCACCAGCAGAGATAAAACAGTCTATAATTCACCCCTCCACTTT. The chain links TRBV15 to TRBJ1-6, with D uncertain. This CDR3 is built from 16 residues. V was shortened by 0 bases and J by 3 bases, with 9 bases between the two germline ends. CDR1 and CDR2 from the germline V gene are LNHNV and YYDKDF (reference sequence).

V gene TRBV28 combines with J gene TRBJ1-2, with 7 bases matching TRBD1. The V and J ends lost 6 bases and 8 bases, in that order; junction bases with no gene match: 6. The CDR3 totals 12 residues. Looked up from germline, CDR1 is MDHEN and CDR2 is SYDVKM. CDR3: CASRGTGVGYTF. For the CDR3, the DNA is TGTGCCAGCAGGGGCACAGGGGTAGGCTACACCTTC.